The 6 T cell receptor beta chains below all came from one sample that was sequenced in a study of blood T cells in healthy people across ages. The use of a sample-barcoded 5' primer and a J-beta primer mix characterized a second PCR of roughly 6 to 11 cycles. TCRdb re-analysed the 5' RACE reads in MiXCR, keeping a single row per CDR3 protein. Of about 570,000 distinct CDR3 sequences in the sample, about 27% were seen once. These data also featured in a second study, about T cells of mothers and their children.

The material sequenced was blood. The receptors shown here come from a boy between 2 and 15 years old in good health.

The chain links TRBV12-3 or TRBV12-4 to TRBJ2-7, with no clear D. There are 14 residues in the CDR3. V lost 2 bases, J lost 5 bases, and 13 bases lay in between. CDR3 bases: TGTGCCAGCAGTTTAAGGACCCCTGGGGACGAGCAGTACTTC. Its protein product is CASSLRTPGDEQYF.

CDR3 in amino acids: CASSSPRTGNSYEQYF. CDR3 nucleotides: TGTGCCAGCAGCTCGCCAAGGACAGGGAACTCCTACGAGCAGTACTTC. The rearrangement joins TRBV7-6 to TRBJ2-5; the match to TRBD1 covers 8 bases. The closer fit of TRBJ2-7 to the DNA end suggests the J call may be wrong. CDR3 length: 16 amino acids. CDR1 and CDR2 from the germline V gene are SGHVS and FNYEAQ.

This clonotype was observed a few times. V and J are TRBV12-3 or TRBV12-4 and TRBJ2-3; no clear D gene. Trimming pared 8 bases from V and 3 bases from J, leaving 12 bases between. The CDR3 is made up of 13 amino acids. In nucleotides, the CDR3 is TGTGCCAGCTACGCGTATACTACAGATACGCAGTATTTT. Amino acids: CASYAYTTDTQYF.

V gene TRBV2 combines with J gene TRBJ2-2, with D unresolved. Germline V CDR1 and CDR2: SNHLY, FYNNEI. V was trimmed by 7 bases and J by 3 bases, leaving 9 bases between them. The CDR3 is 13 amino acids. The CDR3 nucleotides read TGTGCCAGCACCCCCTGGGACACCGGGGAGCTGTTTTTT. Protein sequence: CASTPWDTGELFF.

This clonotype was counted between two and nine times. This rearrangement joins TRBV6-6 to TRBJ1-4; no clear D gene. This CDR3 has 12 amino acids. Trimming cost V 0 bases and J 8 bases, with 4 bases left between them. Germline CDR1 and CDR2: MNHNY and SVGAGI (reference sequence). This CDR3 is CASSYSLEKLFF. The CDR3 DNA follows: TGTGCCAGCAGTTACTCCCTGGAAAAACTGTTTTTT.

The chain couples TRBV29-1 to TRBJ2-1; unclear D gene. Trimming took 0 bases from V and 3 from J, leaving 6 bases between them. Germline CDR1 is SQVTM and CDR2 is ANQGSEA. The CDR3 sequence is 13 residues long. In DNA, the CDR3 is TGCAGCGTTGAAGACCTTTTCTACAATGAGCAGTTCTTC. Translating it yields CSVEDLFYNEQFF.